The rows below give T cell receptor beta chains drawn from one sample of a study of CD8 T cells in Susac syndrome. TCRdb called the immunoSEQ multiplex PCR reads again in MiXCR, with one record for every CDR3 protein. The sample yields approximately 190,000 distinct CDR3 sequences, around 96% seen once. Sequencing used CD4+ T cells from PBMCs. These receptors all stem from a human donor with multiple sclerosis. CDR3s include the opening cysteine and the closing phenylalanine or tryptophan. A D gene is named only where the DNA matches it firmly. Size tells how often a clone was seen (once, few, many) or the class of an expanded clone, and some rows leave it out.

J | D | V | size | DNA | CDR3
TRBJ2-7 | - | TRBV7-2 | - | TGTGCCAGCAGCTTAGTTTTCGGTTCTTCCTACGAGCAGTACTTC | CASSLVFGSSYEQYF
TRBJ2-7 | - | TRBV30 | - | TGTGCCTTAACCCAACTCCCCGGGACTGGAGAGCAGTACTTC | CALTQLPGTGEQYF
TRBJ2-5 | - | TRBV6-6 | - | TGTGCCAGCAGTTACCGTGGGGGGTATGCCCAAGAGACCCAGTACTTC | CASSYRGGYAQETQYF
TRBJ2-3 | TRBD2 | TRBV20-1 | - | TGCAGTGCCTGGACTAGCGGGAGGGCAGATACGCAGTATTTT | CSAWTSGRADTQYF
TRBJ2-2 | - | TRBV7-9 | - | TGTGCCAGCAGCTTAGGGACGGCGAACACCGGGGAGCTGTTTTTT | CASSLGTANTGELFF
TRBJ2-5 | TRBD2 | TRBV20-1 | - | TGCAGTGCTACGTCTAGCGGGAGGCGCCAAGAGACCCAGTACTTC | CSATSSGRRQETQYF
TRBJ2-1 | TRBD1 | TRBV20-1 | - | TGCAGTGCTCCTCAACAGGGGTCTCAAGGGGAGCAGTTCTTC | CSAPQQGSQGEQFF
TRBJ1-3 | - | TRBV29-1 | once | TGCAGCGTTATTGTGCCTCAGGGACTCGGAAACACCATATATTTT | CSVIVPQGLGNTIYF
TRBJ2-3 | - | TRBV5-1 | - | TGCGCCAGCGGGAGGATAGGGAGAACAGATACGCAGTATTTT | CASGRIGRTDTQYF
TRBJ2-7 | TRBD2 | TRBV14 | once | TGTGCCAGCAGCCGACTAGCGGGAGGAGGCGAGCAGTACTTC | CASSRLAGGGEQYF
TRBJ2-1 | - | TRBV24-1 | - | TGTGCCACCAGTGATTATGAGCAGTTCTTC | CATSDYEQFF
TRBJ1-2 | - | TRBV27 | once | TGTGCCAGCAGTTCTTATGGCTACACCTTC | CASSSYGYTF
TRBJ2-5 | - | TRBV7-2 | - | TGTGCCAGCAGCCAAAGTCTGACCCAGTACTTC | CASSQSLTQYF
TRBJ2-7 | TRBD2 | TRBV30 | - | TGTGCCTGGAGTTCGGGGGGGTACGAGCAGTACTTC | CAWSSGGYEQYF
TRBJ1-5 | - | TRBV20-1 | once | TGCAGTGCACGTAGGGCGGGGGACAATCAGCCCCAGCATTTT | CSARRAGDNQPQHF
TRBJ1-1 | - | TRBV11-2 | - | TGTGCCAGCAGCCCCTACCTTGAAGCTTTCTTT | CASSPYLEAFF
TRBJ2-5 | - | TRBV27 | - | TGTGCCAGCAGTTTATCATTAGGGGTTGTGGCAGAGACCCAGTACTTC | CASSLSLGVVAETQYF
TRBJ2-7 | TRBD1 | TRBV9 | - | TGTGCCAGCAGCGTAGAAGGTCTTCGGACAGGCGATATTCCCTACGAGCAGTACTTC | CASSVEGLRTGDIPYEQYF
TRBJ2-7 | TRBD1 | TRBV25-1 | - | TGTGCCAGCAGTGCCCCCAGGGGGTCCTACGAGCAGTACTTC | CASSAPRGSYEQYF
TRBJ1-2 | - | TRBV30 | - | TGCACCACCGGAGGCGGCGGGGGCTACACCTTC | CTTGGGGGYTF
TRBJ1-1 | - | TRBV18 | - | TGTGCCAGCTCACCACCCCCCCAGGGGAACACTGAAGCTTTCTTT | CASSPPPQGNTEAFF
TRBJ2-6 | - | TRBV30 | - | TGTGCCTGTCCCCGGAGCTCTGGGGCCAACGTCCTGACTTTC | CACPRSSGANVLTF
TRBJ2-1 | - | TRBV7-9 | - | TGTGCCAGCAGCTTAGGACAGTTTAGCAATGAGCAGTTCTTC | CASSLGQFSNEQFF
TRBJ1-1 | - | TRBV6-6 | - | TGTGCCAGCAGTTACAGACTCCCGGGGGACACTGAAGCTTTCTTT | CASSYRLPGDTEAFF
TRBJ2-3 | - | TRBV18 | - | TGTGCCAGCTCTACTTCTAGCACAGATACGCAGTATTTT | CASSTSSTDTQYF
TRBJ2-2 | - | TRBV2 | - | TGTGCCAGCAGTGTAGCAGGACCGGCCGGGGAGCTGTTTTTT | CASSVAGPAGELFF
TRBJ2-5 | - | TRBV3-1 | - | TGTGCCAGCAGCCAAGATTATGAGGCGGAGACCCAGTACTTC | CASSQDYEAETQYF
TRBJ1-4 | - | TRBV7-9 | - | TGTGCCAGCAGCCCCCTCCGGGCCGTTTGGGAAAAACTGTTTTTT | CASSPLRAVWEKLFF
TRBJ1-2 | TRBD1 | TRBV29-1 | - | TGCAGCCCAATCGACAGGGGAAGAGGCTACACCTTC | CSPIDRGRGYTF
TRBJ1-3 | - | TRBV30 | - | TGTGCCTGGACTCGCGGCTCTGGAAACACCATATATTTT | CAWTRGSGNTIYF
TRBJ2-1 | - | TRBV5-1 | - | TGCGCCAGCAGCCGCAGGACGGAAGAGTACAATGAGCAGTTCTTC | CASSRRTEEYNEQFF
TRBJ2-3 | - | TRBV30 | - | TGTGCCTGGAGTGTGAACGGGGTATCGGGGTATTTT | CAWSVNGVSGYF
TRBJ1-2 | - | TRBV5-1 | - | TGCGCCAGCAGCTTCTCCCAGGGAATCTATGGCTACACCTTC | CASSFSQGIYGYTF
TRBJ2-2 | - | TRBV6-5 | - | TGTGCCAGCAGTACTCTAACAGGGCTTCCCACCGGGGAGCTGTTTTTT | CASSTLTGLPTGELFF
TRBJ1-1 | - | TRBV7-9 | - | TGTGCCAGTTTGATGAACACTGAAGCTTTCTTT | CASLMNTEAFF
TRBJ1-5 | - | TRBV10-3 | - | TGTGCCATCAGTGAGTCGAACGCGAATCAGCCCCAGCATTTT | CAISESNANQPQHF
TRBJ2-3 | - | TRBV3-1 | - | TGTGCCAGCAGCCAAGACCCTACATTGGGAGATACGCAGTATTTT | CASSQDPTLGDTQYF
TRBJ2-6 | - | TRBV6-2/TRBV6-3 | - | TGTGCCAGCAGCCGGGACTCTGGAGATAGTGGGGCCAACGTCCTGACTTTC | CASSRDSGDSGANVLTF
TRBJ1-5 | - | TRBV3-1 | - | TGTGCCAGCAGCCAAGCGACAGACAATCAGCCCCAGCATTTT | CASSQATDNQPQHF
TRBJ2-5 | - | TRBV3-1 | - | TGTGCCAGCAGCCAAGATGGGCAGGGCTTTCAGACCCAGTACTTC | CASSQDGQGFQTQYF
TRBJ1-2 | - | TRBV7-2 | - | TGTGCCAGCAGCCAGGCGGGAGTTAGCTATGGCTACACCTTC | CASSQAGVSYGYTF
TRBJ2-1 | TRBD2 | TRBV27 | - | TGTGCCAGCAGTTGGACTAGCGCTGAGCAGTTCTTC | CASSWTSAEQFF
TRBJ1-6 | TRBD1 | TRBV4-1 | - | TGCGCCAGCAGCGTGACGACAGGGTTCAATTCACCCCTCCACTTT | CASSVTTGFNSPLHF
TRBJ2-3 | - | TRBV7-3 | once | TGTGCCAGCAGCGGACCTAGCGCAGATACGCAGTATTTT | CASSGPSADTQYF
TRBJ2-7 | TRBD2 | TRBV29-1 | - | TGCAGCGTTGTAGCGGGAGAAATACTCCACGAGCAGTACTTC | CSVVAGEILHEQYF